The rows below give T cell receptor beta chains drawn from one sample of a study of T-cell memory formation after mild COVID-19. TCRdb processed the 5' RACE reads anew with MiXCR; each CDR3 protein has one entry. The sample holds some 110,000 distinct CDR3 sequences; roughly an eighth are singletons and the top ten take around 25%. The sample comprised PBMCs or a T cell subset sorted from them (not recorded which). These receptors were taken from an adult woman who had mild COVID-19 (a few samples of this study predate the infection). Cell type and time point are not known. The CDR3 runs from the conserved cysteine through the conserved F or W. Each record gives: clone size, V gene, D gene, J gene, CDR3 protein, CDR3 DNA. A D gene is named only where the DNA matches it firmly. Not all rows give a size; the values are once, few, many and, for expanded clones, a class.

clone size: few; V gene: TRBV29-1; D gene: -; J gene: TRBJ2-7; CDR3 protein: CSVEEGGTDSYEQYF; CDR3 DNA: TGCAGCGTTGAGGAGGGGGGGACAGACTCCTACGAGCAGTACTTC
clone size: few; V gene: TRBV12-3/TRBV12-4; D gene: -; J gene: TRBJ2-2; CDR3 protein: CASSSRENLGAGELFF; CDR3 DNA: TGTGCCAGCAGTTCACGGGAGAATTTGGGGGCCGGGGAGCTGTTTTTT
clone size: many; V gene: TRBV7-3; D gene: TRBD2; J gene: TRBJ2-3; CDR3 protein: CASSSSGGADTQYF; CDR3 DNA: TGTGCCAGCAGCTCTAGCGGAGGCGCAGATACGCAGTATTTT
clone size: -; V gene: TRBV4-1; D gene: TRBD1; J gene: TRBJ1-2; CDR3 protein: CASSQEDAGGARGYTF; CDR3 DNA: TGCGCCAGCAGCCAAGAAGATGCAGGGGGGGCCCGGGGCTACACCTTC
clone size: once; V gene: TRBV27; D gene: -; J gene: TRBJ2-3; CDR3 protein: CASSLYRGTDTQYF; CDR3 DNA: TGTGCCAGCAGTTTATACAGGGGCACAGATACGCAGTATTTT
clone size: -; V gene: TRBV5-1; D gene: -; J gene: TRBJ2-1; CDR3 protein: CASSLRQVGDEQFF; CDR3 DNA: TGCGCCAGCAGCTTGCGGCAGGTTGGCGATGAGCAGTTCTTC
clone size: -; V gene: TRBV11-1; D gene: TRBD2; J gene: TRBJ2-3; CDR3 protein: CASSLGTSSTDTQYF; CDR3 DNA: TGTGCCAGCAGCTTAGGGACTAGCAGCACAGATACGCAGTATTTT
clone size: -; V gene: TRBV12-3/TRBV12-4; D gene: -; J gene: TRBJ1-5; CDR3 protein: CASSHRGLNQPQHF; CDR3 DNA: TGTGCCAGCAGCCACCGGGGCCTCAATCAGCCCCAGCATTTT
clone size: -; V gene: TRBV29-1; D gene: TRBD2; J gene: TRBJ2-7; CDR3 protein: CSVETSGGRYEQYF; CDR3 DNA: TGCAGCGTTGAAACTAGCGGGGGCAGATACGAGCAGTACTTC
clone size: few; V gene: TRBV4-1; D gene: -; J gene: TRBJ1-5; CDR3 protein: CASSLLESASNQPQHF; CDR3 DNA: TGCGCCAGCAGCCTTTTGGAGTCGGCTAGCAATCAGCCCCAGCATTTT
clone size: few; V gene: TRBV7-9; D gene: TRBD2; J gene: TRBJ2-5; CDR3 protein: CASSHSAGGSQETQYF; CDR3 DNA: TGTGCCAGCAGCCACTCCGCGGGGGGGAGCCAAGAGACCCAGTACTTC
clone size: -; V gene: TRBV5-6; D gene: TRBD1; J gene: TRBJ2-2; CDR3 protein: CASSFGTGVSGELFF; CDR3 DNA: TGTGCCAGCAGCTTCGGGACAGGTGTCTCCGGGGAGCTGTTTTTT
clone size: few; V gene: TRBV20-1; D gene: TRBD2; J gene: TRBJ2-1; CDR3 protein: CSALALAGLNEQFF; CDR3 DNA: TGCAGTGCTCTCGCCCTAGCGGGCCTAAATGAGCAGTTCTTC
clone size: -; V gene: TRBV4-1; D gene: TRBD1; J gene: TRBJ1-2; CDR3 protein: CASSQDGTGTGGDGYTF; CDR3 DNA: TGCGCCAGCAGCCAAGATGGCACCGGGACAGGGGGCGATGGCTACACCTTC
clone size: few; V gene: TRBV24-1; D gene: -; J gene: TRBJ2-7; CDR3 protein: CATSGTSKGHEQYF; CDR3 DNA: TGTGCCACCAGTGGTACATCGAAAGGGCATGAGCAGTACTTC
clone size: -; V gene: TRBV5-6; D gene: TRBD1; J gene: TRBJ2-7; CDR3 protein: CASSSGTGASYEQYF; CDR3 DNA: TGTGCCAGCAGCTCGGGGACAGGGGCGTCCTACGAGCAGTACTTC
clone size: few; V gene: TRBV5-1; D gene: TRBD1; J gene: TRBJ1-2; CDR3 protein: CASSPGTGGDYGYTF; CDR3 DNA: TGCGCCAGCAGCCCCGGGACAGGGGGCGACTATGGCTACACCTTC
clone size: -; V gene: TRBV6-5; D gene: -; J gene: TRBJ2-1; CDR3 protein: CASSYPPGSSNEQFF; CDR3 DNA: TGTGCCAGCAGTTACCCCCCAGGGTCGTCCAATGAGCAGTTCTTC
clone size: few; V gene: TRBV7-9; D gene: -; J gene: TRBJ2-1; CDR3 protein: CASSAGTPEAFF; CDR3 DNA: TGTGCCAGCAGCGCAGGAACCCCCGAAGCGTTCTTC
clone size: few; V gene: TRBV15; D gene: -; J gene: TRBJ2-7; CDR3 protein: CATSTWQSYEQYF; CDR3 DNA: TGTGCCACCAGCACCTGGCAGTCTTACGAGCAGTACTTC
clone size: few; V gene: TRBV5-1; D gene: -; J gene: TRBJ2-3; CDR3 protein: CASNQRRGADTQYF; CDR3 DNA: TGCGCCAGCAACCAACGCAGGGGAGCAGATACGCAGTATTTT
clone size: few; V gene: TRBV6-1; D gene: -; J gene: TRBJ1-4; CDR3 protein: CASSRDQATNEKLFF; CDR3 DNA: TGTGCCAGCAGTAGGGATCAGGCAACTAATGAAAAACTGTTTTTT
clone size: -; V gene: TRBV7-9; D gene: -; J gene: TRBJ2-3; CDR3 protein: CASSLYRLPADDTQYF; CDR3 DNA: TGTGCCAGCAGCTTATACCGGCTCCCAGCCGACGATACGCAGTATTTT
clone size: -; V gene: TRBV13; D gene: TRBD1; J gene: TRBJ2-3; CDR3 protein: CASSSRDSPLDTQYF; CDR3 DNA: TGTGCCAGCAGCTCCCGGGACAGTCCACTAGATACGCAGTATTTT
clone size: few; V gene: TRBV6-5; D gene: -; J gene: TRBJ1-1; CDR3 protein: CASSYLLSTEAFF; CDR3 DNA: TGTGCCAGCAGTTACCTACTGAGCACTGAAGCTTTCTTT
clone size: -; V gene: TRBV9; D gene: TRBD1; J gene: TRBJ2-1; CDR3 protein: CASSVTGLIEQFF; CDR3 DNA: TGTGCCAGCAGCGTGACAGGGTTAATTGAGCAGTTCTTC
clone size: many; V gene: TRBV6-5; D gene: -; J gene: TRBJ2-7; CDR3 protein: CASSYSRGGGYEQYF; CDR3 DNA: TGTGCCAGCAGTTACTCCCGAGGAGGTGGTTACGAGCAGTACTTC
clone size: few; V gene: TRBV2; D gene: TRBD2; J gene: TRBJ2-1; CDR3 protein: CASRELAGGANEQFF; CDR3 DNA: TGTGCCAGCAGGGAGTTAGCGGGAGGGGCAAATGAGCAGTTCTTC